This T cell receptor beta chain was identified during a study of regulatory T cells in long-lasting Graves disease. At least ten counts were recorded for this clonotype. Sample time point: newly diagnosed GD, antithyroid drugs for less than 3 months. From PBMCs, RNA was extracted and then used to make the TCR library. Sequencing libraries for TCR beta were prepared with iRepertoire HTBI primers and Arm-PCR of CDR3 regions. Each CDR3 protein is one row after TCRdb ran MiXCR on the multiplex PCR reads. The sample includes 530,000 or so distinct CDR3 sequences, approximately 15% of them seen just once. The same sample was also used in a study of T cells in Graves' hyperthyroidism and ophthalmopathy. That work adds: Newly diagnosed patients aged 18 to 65 had hyperthyroidism of under 2 months' duration.

This sequence was found in a man younger than 45 with Graves disease. The sequencing used peripheral blood mononuclear cells (PBMCs), collected at new diagnosis, from a patient treated with antithyroid drugs.

In nucleotides, the CDR3 is TGTGCCAGCCGTGACAATACCTACGAGCAGTACTTC. The encoded protein is CASRDNTYEQYF. V gene TRBV18 combines with J gene TRBJ2-7; D is ambiguous. The CDR3 is made up of 12 amino acids. Trimming cost V 8 bases and J 2 bases, with 10 bases left between them. Germline V gene lookup returns CDR1 KGHSH and CDR2 LQKENI.